These T cell receptor beta chains were read from a single sample in a study of T cell responses to AZD1222 COVID-19 vaccine. Assay used: immunoSEQ multiplex PCR; TCRdb lists only in-frame clones, some missing. This table holds approximately 120,000 clones, 88% found once. The sample was peripheral blood, taken on day 0 of MenACWY control vaccination. These receptors were obtained from an adult in good health. CDR3s include the opening cysteine and the closing phenylalanine or tryptophan. A D gene is named only where the DNA matches it firmly. Not every row has a clone size; where given, it reads once, few, many or a size class.

>TRBV5-1|TRBD1|NA|TRBJ1-5
CASSGGQGDQPQHF
TGCGCCAGCAGCGGGGGACAGGGGGATCAGCCCCAGCATTTT
>TRBV28|NA|NA|TRBJ2-2
CASSLRDGLGGAGELFF
TGTGCCAGCAGTTTAAGGGACGGCCTGGGTGGCGCCGGGGAGCTGTTTTTT
>TRBV18|TRBD1|NA|TRBJ2-1
CASSPNPGQGANNEQFF
TGTGCCAGCTCACCAAACCCGGGACAGGGGGCAAACAATGAGCAGTTCTTC
>TRBV6-1|NA|NA|TRBJ1-2
CASSEVRENGYTF
TGTGCCAGCAGTGAGGTCAGGGAGAATGGCTACACCTTC
>TRBV27|NA|NA|TRBJ1-1
CASSTGYTEAFF
TGTGCCAGCAGCACAGGGTACACTGAAGCTTTCTTT
>TRBV19|TRBD1|once|TRBJ1-2
CAITGTGDGYTF
TGTGCCATCACCGGGACAGGGGATGGCTACACCTTC
>TRBV25-1|NA|once|TRBJ2-7
CASSDKYYEQYF
TGTGCCAGCAGTGACAAATACTACGAGCAGTACTTC
>TRBV6-5|NA|NA|TRBJ1-1
CASSGPRGTEAFF
TGTGCCAGCTCGGGCCCCAGAGGCACTGAAGCTTTCTTT
>TRBV21-1|NA|NA|TRBJ1-2
CASSKGRQGMVAGYTF
TGTGCCAGCAGCAAAGGGAGACAGGGAATGGTAGCTGGCTACACCTTC
>TRBV12-3/TRBV12-4|NA|NA|TRBJ1-5
CASSQQLNQPQHF
TGTGCCAGCAGCCAACAACTCAATCAGCCCCAGCATTTT
>TRBV24-1|TRBD1|NA|TRBJ1-2
CATRGQGAYGYTF
TGTGCCACCCGCGGACAGGGGGCTTACGGCTACACCTTC
>TRBV9|TRBD1|NA|TRBJ1-5
CASSVGQGYQPQHF
TGTGCCAGCAGCGTCGGACAGGGATATCAGCCCCAGCATTTT
>TRBV7-2|NA|NA|TRBJ1-2
CASSLSLGNYGYTF
TGTGCCAGCAGCTTATCGCTGGGGAACTATGGCTACACCTTC
>TRBV19|NA|NA|TRBJ1-2
CASTIGPVRGYGYTF
TGTGCCAGTACAATTGGCCCAGTCAGGGGCTATGGCTACACCTTC
>TRBV7-2|NA|NA|TRBJ2-1
CASSVRQDPSGREQFF
TGTGCCAGCAGCGTCCGACAGGACCCCTCAGGTCGGGAGCAGTTCTTC
>TRBV7-9|NA|NA|TRBJ1-1
CASSPLEWYGSEAFF
TGTGCCAGCAGCCCCCTCGAGTGGTATGGCTCTGAAGCTTTCTTT
>TRBV6-6|TRBD1|once|TRBJ1-2
CASSLSNLLFGDRGYGYTF
TGTGCCAGCAGTCTCTCAAACCTTCTTTTTGGGGACAGGGGCTATGGCTACACCTTC
>TRBV6-2/TRBV6-3|TRBD2|NA|TRBJ2-7
CASSTVTSGKTYEQYF
TGTGCCAGCAGTACCGTGACTAGCGGGAAGACCTACGAGCAGTACTTC
>TRBV7-2|NA|NA|TRBJ1-1
CASSLNRDYAFF
TGTGCCAGCAGCCTGAACAGGGACTACGCTTTCTTT
>TRBV20-1|NA|NA|TRBJ1-2
CSAPRPFGYTF
TGCAGTGCTCCCCGACCCTTTGGCTACACCTTC
>TRBV4-1|TRBD1|NA|TRBJ1-3
CASSPHWGRGRSGNTIYF
TGCGCCAGCAGCCCCCATTGGGGCAGGGGGCGTTCTGGAAACACCATATATTTT
>TRBV27|TRBD2|NA|TRBJ2-3
CASRPFASGGAADTQYF
TGTGCCAGCAGACCCTTCGCTAGCGGGGGGGCGGCAGATACGCAGTATTTT
>TRBV28|TRBD1|NA|TRBJ1-1
CASSPRTGHTEAFF
TGTGCCAGCAGTCCCCGGACAGGGCACACTGAAGCTTTCTTT
>TRBV28|NA|NA|TRBJ1-5
CASSLVGNQPQHF
TGTGCCAGCAGTTTGGTGGGAAATCAGCCCCAGCATTTT
>TRBV4-3|TRBD1|NA|TRBJ2-7
CASSQDTGGWVRGEQYF
TGCGCCAGCAGCCAAGATACAGGGGGCTGGGTCCGGGGTGAGCAGTACTTC
>TRBV27|NA|NA|TRBJ2-7
CASSLSGAFLGEQYF
TGTGCCAGCAGTTTATCGGGGGCTTTCTTAGGCGAGCAGTACTTC
>TRBV19|NA|NA|TRBJ1-6
CASSPQGRNSPLHF
TGTGCCAGTAGTCCACAGGGCCGGAATTCACCCCTCCACTTT
>TRBV28|TRBD1|NA|TRBJ2-7
CASSPWDRGYEQYF
TGTGCCAGCAGTCCCTGGGACAGGGGTTACGAGCAGTACTTC
>TRBV19|NA|NA|TRBJ2-1
CASSIGSGSYNEQFF
TGTGCCAGTAGTATCGGGAGTGGATCCTACAATGAGCAGTTCTTC
>TRBV7-9|TRBD1|NA|TRBJ1-5
CASSPGQGDQPQHF
TGTGCCAGCAGCCCAGGACAGGGAGATCAGCCCCAGCATTTT
>TRBV24-1|NA|NA|TRBJ1-3
CATSDPQGPSGNTIYF
TGTGCCACCAGTGATCCGCAGGGGCCTAGCGGAAACACCATATATTTT
>TRBV27|NA|NA|TRBJ1-4
CASSLLTPSSKLFF
TGTGCCAGCAGTTTATTAACGCCGTCGTCAAAACTGTTTTTT
>TRBV18|NA|NA|TRBJ2-2
CASSRPGTNTGELFF
TGTGCCAGCTCACGGCCGGGAACGAACACCGGGGAGCTGTTTTTT
>TRBV19|TRBD1|NA|TRBJ1-1
CASTPGTGGLMNTEAFF
TGTGCCAGTACCCCGGGGACAGGGGGGCTTATGAACACTGAAGCTTTCTTT
>TRBV6-2/TRBV6-3|TRBD1|NA|TRBJ1-1
CASSYSSWDRVFFRMNTEAFF
TGTGCCAGCAGTTACTCGAGTTGGGACAGGGTGTTTTTTCGGATGAACACTGAAGCTTTCTTT
>TRBV6-5|TRBD1|NA|TRBJ2-1
CASRNTDRNNEQFF
TGTGCCAGCAGAAATACGGACAGGAACAATGAGCAGTTCTTC
>TRBV19|TRBD2|NA|TRBJ2-2
CASSHGLAGAYTGELFF
TGTGCCAGTAGCCATGGACTAGCGGGGGCCTACACCGGGGAGCTGTTTTTT
>TRBV27|NA|NA|TRBJ2-7
CASSYGRAYEQYF
TGTGCCAGCAGTTACGGCAGGGCCTACGAGCAGTACTTC
>TRBV2|TRBD1|NA|TRBJ2-7
CASSEERTGSYEQYF
TGTGCCAGCAGTGAAGAAAGGACAGGGTCCTACGAGCAGTACTTC
>TRBV9|NA|once|TRBJ2-5
CASSVGWGETQYF
TGTGCCAGCAGCGTAGGGTGGGGAGAGACCCAGTACTTC
>TRBV4-1|NA|NA|TRBJ1-1
CASRNPGAALRTEAFF
TGCGCCTCCCGAAACCCGGGGGCGGCTTTGCGCACTGAAGCTTTCTTT
>TRBV7-9|NA|NA|TRBJ1-4
CASSFNRADEKLFF
TGTGCCAGCAGCTTCAACAGGGCTGATGAAAAACTGTTTTTT